This T cell receptor (beta chain) was profiled in a study of cytomegalovirus exposure and HLA in healthy donors. Findings and limits, study-wide: The CMV antigen specificity of three CMV-associated chains was confirmed through in vitro analysis. Per published accounts, TCR beta sequences correctly predicted the HLA-A and HLA-B alleles of most subjects.

With respect to this clone: Its antigen is not identified.

The PCR used 60 Vbeta and 13 Jbeta primers. In the study's own analysis: About 10 million of 80 million or so unique TCR beta chains were shared, per a later count. The data were produced by immunoSEQ multiplex PCR, yet TCRdb's version contains in-frame clones alone and is incomplete. The V and J calls and clone size come from that table; D and trimming were worked out from the DNA. The data show 150,000 or so clones, about four fifths seen once. This sequence originates from a woman in her forties or fifties in good health and CMV-seropositive. The sample was PBMCs.

This CDR3 reads CASSIRSGVNTEAFF. DNA of the CDR3: TGTGCCAGCAGCATAAGGTCAGGGGTGAACACTGAAGCTTTCTTT. This chain uses TRBV7-9 with TRBJ1-1, with a possible D match to TRBD1 (6 bases). Germline V CDR1 and CDR2: SEHNR, FQNEAQ (reference sequence). The CDR3 spans 15 residues. V shed 5 bases and J shed 0 bases, with 13 bases lying between them. Complete variable domain (other parts from reference TRBV7-9 and TRBJ1-1): DTGVSQNPRHKITKRGQNVTFRCDPISEHNRLYWYRQTLGQGPEFLTYFQNEAQLEKSRLLSDRFSAERPKGSFSTLEIQRTEQGDSAMYLCASSIRSGVNTEAFFGQGTRLTVV.